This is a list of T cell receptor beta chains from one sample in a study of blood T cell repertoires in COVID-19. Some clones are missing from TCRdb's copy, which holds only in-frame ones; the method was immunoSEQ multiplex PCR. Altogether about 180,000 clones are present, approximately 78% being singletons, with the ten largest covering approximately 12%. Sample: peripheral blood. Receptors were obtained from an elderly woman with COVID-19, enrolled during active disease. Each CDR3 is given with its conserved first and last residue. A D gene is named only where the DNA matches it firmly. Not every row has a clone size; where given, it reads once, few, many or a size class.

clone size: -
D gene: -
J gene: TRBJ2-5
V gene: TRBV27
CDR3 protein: CASSSLPVETQYF
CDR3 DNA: TGTGCCAGCAGTTCCCTTCCGGTAGAGACCCAGTACTTC

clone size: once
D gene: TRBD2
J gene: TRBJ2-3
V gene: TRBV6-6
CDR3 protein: CASSRTSGAVTDTQYF
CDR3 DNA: TGTGCCAGCAGTCGGACTAGCGGGGCTGTCACAGATACGCAGTATTTT

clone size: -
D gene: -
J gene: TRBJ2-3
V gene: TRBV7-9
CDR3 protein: CASSLEGNTQYF
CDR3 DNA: TGTGCCAGCAGCTTAGAGGGGAATACGCAGTATTTT

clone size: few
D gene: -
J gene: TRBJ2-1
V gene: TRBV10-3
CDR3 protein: CAISEPSYNEQFF
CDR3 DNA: TGTGCCATCAGTGAGCCCAGCTACAATGAGCAGTTCTTC

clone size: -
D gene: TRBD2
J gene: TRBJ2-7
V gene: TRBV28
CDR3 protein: CASSLSLLAGGLYEQYF
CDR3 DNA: TGTGCCAGCAGTTTATCATTACTAGCGGGAGGACTGTACGAGCAGTACTTC

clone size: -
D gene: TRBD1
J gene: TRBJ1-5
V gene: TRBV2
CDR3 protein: CASSEYGTGHPHQPQHF
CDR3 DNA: TGTGCCAGCAGTGAATATGGGACAGGGCATCCCCATCAGCCCCAGCATTTT

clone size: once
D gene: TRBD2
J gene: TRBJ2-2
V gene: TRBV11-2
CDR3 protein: CASSSSAGGPGTGELFF
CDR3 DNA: TGTGCCAGCAGCTCCTCAGCGGGGGGGCCGGGGACCGGGGAGCTGTTTTTT

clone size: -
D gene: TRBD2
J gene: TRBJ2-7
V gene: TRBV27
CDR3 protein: CATLRLAGTYEQYF
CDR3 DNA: TGTGCCACCTTGAGACTAGCGGGTACCTACGAGCAGTACTTC

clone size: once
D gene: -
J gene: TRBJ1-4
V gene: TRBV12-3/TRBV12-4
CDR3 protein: CASSITEKLFF
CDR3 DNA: TGTGCCAGCAGTATTACAGAAAAACTGTTTTTT

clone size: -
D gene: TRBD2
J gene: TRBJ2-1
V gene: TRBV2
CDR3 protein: CASSLSTSGNEQFF
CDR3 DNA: TGTGCCAGCAGCCTATCGACTAGCGGGAATGAGCAGTTCTTC

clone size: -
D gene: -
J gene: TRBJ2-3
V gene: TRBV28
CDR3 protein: CASSGGESDTQYF
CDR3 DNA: TGTGCCAGCAGTGGCGGGGAGAGCGATACGCAGTATTTT

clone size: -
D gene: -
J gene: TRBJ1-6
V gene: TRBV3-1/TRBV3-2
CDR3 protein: CASSQDHLGYNSPLHF
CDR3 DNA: TGTGCCAGCAGCCAAGATCATCTAGGTTATAATTCACCCCTCCACTTT

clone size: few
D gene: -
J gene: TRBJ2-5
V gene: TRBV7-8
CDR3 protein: CASRFTQAPSETQYF
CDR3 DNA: TGTGCCAGCAGATTTACACAGGCCCCGAGCGAGACCCAGTACTTC

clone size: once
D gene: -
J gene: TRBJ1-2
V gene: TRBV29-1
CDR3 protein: CSVSLNYGYTF
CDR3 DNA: TGCAGCGTTTCCCTTAACTATGGCTACACCTTC